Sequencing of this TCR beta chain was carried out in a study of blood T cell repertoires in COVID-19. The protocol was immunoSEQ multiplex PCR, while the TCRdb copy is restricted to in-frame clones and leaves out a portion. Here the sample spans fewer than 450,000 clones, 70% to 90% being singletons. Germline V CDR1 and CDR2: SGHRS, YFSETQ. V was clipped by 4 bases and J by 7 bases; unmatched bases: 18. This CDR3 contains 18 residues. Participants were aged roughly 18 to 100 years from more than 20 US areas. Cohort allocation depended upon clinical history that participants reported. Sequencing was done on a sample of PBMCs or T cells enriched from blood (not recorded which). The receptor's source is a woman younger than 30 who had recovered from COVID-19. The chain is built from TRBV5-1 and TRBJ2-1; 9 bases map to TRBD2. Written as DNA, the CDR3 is TGCGCCAGCAGCGCCGGGACTGTAGCGGGGGCCGGCAGGAATGAGCAGTTCTTC. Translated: CASSAGTVAGAGRNEQFF.